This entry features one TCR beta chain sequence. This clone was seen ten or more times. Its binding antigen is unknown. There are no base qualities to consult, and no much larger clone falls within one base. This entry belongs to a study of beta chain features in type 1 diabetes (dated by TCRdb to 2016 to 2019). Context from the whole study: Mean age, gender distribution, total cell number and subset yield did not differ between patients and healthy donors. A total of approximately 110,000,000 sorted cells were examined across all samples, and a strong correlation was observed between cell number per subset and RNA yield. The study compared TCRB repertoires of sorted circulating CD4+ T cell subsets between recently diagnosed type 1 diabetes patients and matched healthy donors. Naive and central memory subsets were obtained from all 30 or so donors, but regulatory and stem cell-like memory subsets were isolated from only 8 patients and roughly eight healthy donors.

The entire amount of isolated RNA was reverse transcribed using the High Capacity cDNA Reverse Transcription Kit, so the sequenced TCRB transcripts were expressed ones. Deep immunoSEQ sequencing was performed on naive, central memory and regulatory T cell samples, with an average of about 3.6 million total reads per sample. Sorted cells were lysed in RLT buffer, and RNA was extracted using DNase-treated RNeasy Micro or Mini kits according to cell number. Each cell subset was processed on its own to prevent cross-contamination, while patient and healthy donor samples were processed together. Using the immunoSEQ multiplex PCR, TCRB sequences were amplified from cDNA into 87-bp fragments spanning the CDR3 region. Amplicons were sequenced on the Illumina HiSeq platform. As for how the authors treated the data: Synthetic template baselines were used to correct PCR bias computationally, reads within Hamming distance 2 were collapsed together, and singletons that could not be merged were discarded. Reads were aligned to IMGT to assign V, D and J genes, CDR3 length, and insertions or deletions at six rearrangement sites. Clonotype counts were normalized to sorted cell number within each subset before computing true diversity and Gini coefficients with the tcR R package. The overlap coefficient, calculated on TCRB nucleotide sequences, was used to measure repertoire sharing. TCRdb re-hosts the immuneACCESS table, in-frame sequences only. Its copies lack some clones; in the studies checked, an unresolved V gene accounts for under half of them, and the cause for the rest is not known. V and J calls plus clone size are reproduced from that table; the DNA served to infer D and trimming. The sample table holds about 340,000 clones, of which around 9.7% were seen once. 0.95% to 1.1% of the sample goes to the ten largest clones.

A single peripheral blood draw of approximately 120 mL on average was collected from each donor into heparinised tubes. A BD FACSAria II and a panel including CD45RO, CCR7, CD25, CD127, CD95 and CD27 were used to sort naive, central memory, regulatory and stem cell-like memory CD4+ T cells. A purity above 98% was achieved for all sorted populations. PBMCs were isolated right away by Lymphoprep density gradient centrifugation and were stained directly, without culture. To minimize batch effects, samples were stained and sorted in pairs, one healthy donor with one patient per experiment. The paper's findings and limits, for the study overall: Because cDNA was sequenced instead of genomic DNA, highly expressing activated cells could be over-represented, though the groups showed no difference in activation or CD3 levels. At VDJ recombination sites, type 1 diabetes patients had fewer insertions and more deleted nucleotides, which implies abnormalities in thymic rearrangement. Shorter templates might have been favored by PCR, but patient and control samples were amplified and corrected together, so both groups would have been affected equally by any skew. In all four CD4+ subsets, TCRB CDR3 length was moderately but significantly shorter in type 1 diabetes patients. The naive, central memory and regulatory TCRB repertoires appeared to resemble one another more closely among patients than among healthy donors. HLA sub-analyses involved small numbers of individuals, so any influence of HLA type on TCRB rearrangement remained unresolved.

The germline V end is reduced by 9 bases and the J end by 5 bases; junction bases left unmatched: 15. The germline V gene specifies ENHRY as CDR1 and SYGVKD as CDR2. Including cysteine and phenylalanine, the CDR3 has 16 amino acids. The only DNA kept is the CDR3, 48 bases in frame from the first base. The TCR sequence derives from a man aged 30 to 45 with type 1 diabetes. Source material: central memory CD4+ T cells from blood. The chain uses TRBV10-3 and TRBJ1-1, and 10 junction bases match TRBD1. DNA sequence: TGTGCCATTGCTACCGCCGGGACAGGGGCTACTACTGAAGCTTTCTTT. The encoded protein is CAIATAGTGATTEAFF.